This T cell receptor (beta chain) was identified in a study of shared clonotypes between healthy human individuals. TCRdb's copy holds only in-frame clones and misses some; the assay was immunoSEQ multiplex PCR. The sample shows some 2.4 million clones, more than 85% of them seen only once. Concerning this clone itself: The antigen is unknown.

Germline CDR1 SGHAT, CDR2 FQNNGV. Trimming took off 2 bases at V and 5 bases at J, with 15 bases between the two ends. The CDR3 has 15 amino acids. Study results and limitations: Clonotypes which were not shared had lower generation probabilities than clonotypes that all four donors shared.

The V call is TRBV11-2, the J call TRBJ1-1, with D perhaps TRBD1 (6 bases). The TCR comes from a man aged 18 to 35 in good health. Some clones in this sample may be carry-over from other donors' samples. Sequencing was done on a sample of naive CD4+ T cells from PBMCs. Indicated subset: CD45RA+ positively selected. CDR3 residues: CASSLSTTGKTEAFF. The CDR3 coding sequence is TGTGCCAGCAGCTTATCGACCACAGGGAAGACTGAAGCTTTCTTT.